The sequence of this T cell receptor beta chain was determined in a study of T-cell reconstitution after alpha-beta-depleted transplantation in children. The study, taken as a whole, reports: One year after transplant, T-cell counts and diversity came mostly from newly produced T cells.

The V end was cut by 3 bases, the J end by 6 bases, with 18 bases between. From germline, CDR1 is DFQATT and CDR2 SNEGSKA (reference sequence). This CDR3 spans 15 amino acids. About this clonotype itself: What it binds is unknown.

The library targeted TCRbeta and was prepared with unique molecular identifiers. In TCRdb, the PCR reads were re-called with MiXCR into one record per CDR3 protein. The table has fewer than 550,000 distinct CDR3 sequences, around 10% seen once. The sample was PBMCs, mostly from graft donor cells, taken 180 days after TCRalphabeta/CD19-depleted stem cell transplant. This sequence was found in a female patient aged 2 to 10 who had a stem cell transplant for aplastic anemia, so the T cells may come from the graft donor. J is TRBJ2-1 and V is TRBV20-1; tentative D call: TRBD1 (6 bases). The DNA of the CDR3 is TGCAGTGCTAGCGCAACAGGGATAAGGGTCAATGAGCAGTTCTTC. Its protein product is CSASATGIRVNEQFF.